The 10 T cell receptor beta chains given below trace back to one sample, sequenced in a study of T cell responses to AZD1222 COVID-19 vaccine. Here immunoSEQ multiplex PCR was the method, and the copy in TCRdb shows in-frame clones only, minus some. In the table there are about 150,000 clones, approximately 88% of which are singletons. Sample: peripheral blood, taken on day 0 of MenACWY control vaccination. These TCRs come from an adult in good health.

This rearrangement joins TRBV5-6 to TRBJ1-2; a weak D match, TRBD1 (6 bases). Deletions cut 3 bases from V and 8 bases from J, with 8 bases between. There are 11 residues in the CDR3. Germline V CDR1 and CDR2: SGHDT, YYEEEE. CDR3 region: CASSSGVGYTF. In nucleotides, the CDR3 is TGTGCCAGCAGCTCAGGGGTCGGCTACACCTTC.

The chain carries TRBV4-2 and TRBJ2-1, with D uncertain. Trimming stripped 3 bases from V and 5 bases from J, with 8 bases between. This CDR3 contains 13 residues. Per the germline V gene, CDR1 is LGHNA and CDR2 is YNFKEQ. The CDR3 DNA reads as TGTGCCAGCAGCCAGGCAGAGAACAATGAGCAGTTCTTC. Amino acids: CASSQAENNEQFF.

V is TRBV30 and J is TRBJ1-5; a weak D match, TRBD1 (5 bases). Trimming left V 0 bases short and J 4 bases short, with 16 bases between. From germline, CDR1 is GTSNPN and CDR2 SVGIG (reference sequence). This CDR3 spans 16 amino acids. Here the CDR3 reads CAWSVASGAGNQPQHF. The CDR3 nucleotides read TGTGCCTGGAGTGTAGCGTCCGGGGCAGGGAATCAGCCCCAGCATTTT.

The V and J genes are TRBV4-3 and TRBJ1-6; D uncertain. Germline CDR1 is LGHNA and CDR2 is YSLEER. The ends were cut back, 2 bases at V and 7 bases at J, with 15 bases in the middle. This CDR3 is built from 16 residues. This CDR3 reads CASSQQDRAPNSPLHF. In DNA form, the CDR3 reads TGCGCCAGCAGCCAACAGGACCGGGCTCCCAATTCACCCCTCCACTTT.

The rearrangement uses TRBV9 and TRBJ2-3, with 7 bases fitting TRBD2. Per germline, CDR1 SGDLS and CDR2 YYNGEE. The junction had 7 bases not matched to a gene; V was cut back by 0 bases and J by 0 bases. The CDR3 has 17 residues. For the CDR3, the DNA is TGTGCCAGCAGCGTAGAAGAGGGCGGGGGAAGCACAGATACGCAGTATTTT. Its translation is CASSVEEGGGSTDTQYF.

The chain recombines TRBV5-1 with TRBJ2-1; tentative D call: TRBD1 (6 bases). The CDR3 has 15 amino acids. Germline values: CDR1 SGHRS, CDR2 YFSETQ. Trimming shortened V by 0 bases and J by 4 bases, and 11 bases separated the two germline ends. The CDR3 sequence is CASSLVSGAYNEQFF. The CDR3 DNA is TGCGCCAGCAGCTTGGTGTCAGGGGCGTACAATGAGCAGTTCTTC.

Regarding this clone: The same CDR3 is also encoded by other DNA sequences in this sample. This chain's CDR3 is CASSQSAGRLTYEQYF. In DNA form, the CDR3 reads TGTGCCAGCAGCCAGAGTGCTGGCCGTCTGACCTACGAGCAGTACTTC. The chain couples TRBV4-2 to TRBJ2-7; D ambiguous. CDR3 size: 16 residues. Germline V gives CDR1 LGHNA, CDR2 YNFKEQ. V was clipped by 3 bases and J by 2 bases, with 17 bases between them.

This chain links TRBV5-5 with TRBJ1-3; D is unclear. V shed 2 bases and J shed 4 bases, with 13 bases lying between them. The germline CDR1 and CDR2 sequences are SGHKS and YYEKEE (reference sequence). The CDR3 runs 15 residues. CDR3 sequence: CASSFGLPTGNTIYF. CDR3 nucleotide sequence: TGTGCCAGCAGCTTTGGACTCCCCACAGGAAACACCATATATTTT.

This chain connects TRBV9 to TRBJ1-6, with D possibly being TRBD1 (6 bases). This CDR3 contains 15 residues. CDR1 is SGDLS and CDR2 is YYNGEE in the germline V gene. Trimming left V 4 bases short and J 7 bases short, with 15 bases between. Here the CDR3 reads CASSPSGQGNSPLHF. The CDR3 DNA follows: TGTGCCAGCAGCCCCTCAGGGCAGGGGAATTCACCCCTCCACTTT.

This chain uses TRBV6-1 with TRBJ2-7; 12 bases line up with TRBD1. J lost 6 bases, V lost 3 bases, and 3 bases had no gene match. Looked up from germline, CDR1 is MNHNS and CDR2 is SASEGT. There are 14 residues in the CDR3. The CDR3 DNA sequence: TGTGCCAGCAGTGAGGGGACAGGGGGCCTCGAGCAGTACTTC. Protein: CASSEGTGGLEQYF.